The clone carrying this T cell receptor beta chain was seen only once. Its target is not known. Donors were drawn from the approximately 120-subject validation cohort, separate from the approximately 670-subject first cohort. Measured with immunoSEQ multiplex PCR; TCRdb has only the in-frame clones, and not every one. The data contain fewer than 300,000 clones, around 87% of them seen just once; the ten biggest clones take up about 0.99%. The sample originates from a study of cytomegalovirus exposure and HLA in healthy donors. Points from the study as a whole: It was confirmed in vitro that three of the CMV-associated chains were specific for CMV antigens. About 150 TCR beta chains were listed as cytomegalovirus-associated.

Input material: PBMCs. The TCR was taken from a woman younger than 35 in good health and CMV-seronegative.

Written as DNA, the CDR3 is TGTGCCAGCTCACCCCCCGGGGAATGGCGTGGCTACACCTTC. Residues: CASSPPGEWRGYTF. The chain uses TRBV18 and TRBJ1-2; no clear D gene. Germline CDR1 is KGHSH and CDR2 is LQKENI. V was trimmed by 3 bases and J by 7 bases, leaving 15 bases between them. This CDR3 has 14 residues.